This TCR beta chain was sequenced for a study of PD-1 blockade in classical Hodgkin lymphoma. Study-wide results and caveats: Repertoire difference causes, possibly disease activity or prior therapy, remain undefined. Before treatment, complete responders showed about the same diversity as newly diagnosed patients. The study reported lower baseline TCR diversity in newly diagnosed patients than in healthy donors.

Each patient experienced a relapse that followed autologous stem cell transplantation, and brentuximab vedotin exposure varied. Best outcomes ranged across complete response, partial response and progressive disease. Profiled with immunoSEQ multiplex PCR; TCRdb holds only in-frame clones, not every one. The sample holds about 150,000 clones, less than 80% seen once. Of note for this clone: Its antigen is undetermined.

CDR3 length: 11 amino acids. Trimming left V 3 bases short and J 6 bases short, with 5 bases between. The germline CDR1 and CDR2 sequences are SGHTA and FQGTGA. The sample was peripheral blood mononuclear cells (PBMCs), taken before the second cycle of nivolumab. The source is a human donor with classical Hodgkin lymphoma. The rearrangement joins TRBV7-3 to TRBJ1-1; D unclear. In nucleotides, the CDR3 is TGTGCCAGCAGCTTCGGCTCTGAAGCTTTCTTT. Its protein is CASSFGSEAFF. Based on the CDR3 plus reference TRBV7-3 and TRBJ1-1, the full variable domain is GAGVSQTPSNKVTEKGKYVELRCDPISGHTALYWYRQSLGQGPEFLIYFQGTGAADDSGLPNDRFFAVRPEGSVSTLKIQRTERGDSAVYLCASSFGSEAFFGQGTRLTVV.